The source of this T cell receptor beta chain is a study of shared clonotypes between healthy human individuals. Regarding this clone: Its antigen is unknown.

Germline V gives CDR1 SGHDT, CDR2 YYEEEE. Trimming removed 0 bases at V and 0 bases at J, with 7 bases between. This CDR3 is 15 amino acids long. Whole-study findings and limits: Against clonotypes common to all four donors, non-shared ones had lower generation probabilities.

Assay used: immunoSEQ multiplex PCR; TCRdb lists only in-frame clones, some missing. The sample has approximately 530,000 clones, roughly 95% seen once. The sample was naive CD4+ T cells sorted from blood. The subset denotes: CD45RA+ positively selected. This sequence joins TRBV5-6 and TRBJ1-3; D unresolved. This TCR was sampled from a woman aged 25 to 39 in good health. CDR3 loop: CASSLVASSGNTIYF. CDR3 DNA: TGTGCCAGCAGCTTGGTGGCGAGCTCTGGAAACACCATATATTTT.